One and the same sample provided the 20 T cell receptor beta chains below, sequenced in a study of cytomegalovirus exposure and HLA in healthy donors. The method was immunoSEQ multiplex PCR; TCRdb's version includes in-frame clones alone and lacks a portion of them. The sample records 100,000 to 150,000 clones, roughly 89% being singletons. The sample was PBMCs. These receptors were taken from a woman aged 18-29 years in good health and CMV-seronegative.

The V call is TRBV18, the J call TRBJ1-1, with unresolved D. This CDR3 spans 13 amino acids. The V and J ends lost 2 bases and 1 base respectively, with 5 bases between them. Germline CDR1 KGHSH, CDR2 LQKENI. CDR3 protein: CASSPYKNTEAFF. The CDR3 bases are TGTGCCAGCTCACCATACAAGAACACTGAAGCTTTCTTT. The variable domain in full, with the rest retrieved from reference TRBV18 and TRBJ1-1, is NAGVMQNPRHLVRRRGQEARLRCSPMKGHSHVYWYRQLPEEGLKFMVYLQKENIIDESGMPKERFSAEFPKEGPSILRIQQVVRGDSAAYFCASSPYKNTEAFFGQGTRLTVV.

This chain connects TRBV6-1 to TRBJ1-5; 8 nucleotides align to TRBD1. Unmatched junction bases numbered 2, after V lost 2 bases and J lost 2 bases. Germline lookup yields CDR1 MNHNS and CDR2 SASEGT. The CDR3 has 15 residues. CDR3 region: CASSETTGGNQPQHF. For the CDR3, the DNA is TGTGCCAGCAGTGAAACGACAGGGGGCAATCAGCCCCAGCATTTT.

The chain recombines TRBV6-5 with TRBJ1-1, with TRBD1 as a possible D gene (5 bases). The V end was cut by 4 bases, the J end by 2 bases, with 11 bases between. This CDR3 is built from 14 residues. Germline V gene lookup returns CDR1 MNHEY and CDR2 SVGAGI. CDR3 bases: TGTGCCAGCAGTTTAGGACACGCCAACACTGAAGCTTTCTTT. Its translation is CASSLGHANTEAFF.

The table lists this clone with a count of one. The CDR3 spells CASAGQGNYGYTF. The CDR3 DNA is TGCGCCAGCGCTGGACAGGGGAACTATGGCTACACCTTC. This sequence joins TRBV5-1 and TRBJ1-2; 9 nucleotides match TRBD1. Germline V gene data show CDR1 as SGHRS and CDR2 as YFSETQ. The length of the CDR3 is 13 residues. V was pared by 7 bases and J by 2 bases, with 3 bases of the junction left unmatched. Looking up the rest from reference TRBV5-1 and TRBJ1-2 gives the full variable domain: KAGVTQTPRYLIKTRGQQVTLSCSPISGHRSVSWYQQTPGQGLQFLFEYFSETQRNKGNFPGRFSGRQFSNSRSEMNVSTLELGDSALYLCASAGQGNYGYTFGSGTRLTVV.

This chain joins TRBV28 and TRBJ2-7; D might be TRBD1 (6 bases). V lost 3 bases and J lost 5, with 11 bases in between. CDR1 is MDHEN, CDR2 SYDVKM, per germline. The CDR3 is 13 amino acids. CDR3 region: CASSFQGTHEQYV. Here the CDR3 DNA reads TGTGCCAGCAGTTTTCAGGGGACCCACGAGCAGTACGTC.

The V gene is TRBV29-1, the J gene TRBJ1-1; D unclear. The V gene's germline CDR1 is SQVTM and CDR2 ANQGSEA. Trimming pared 1 base from V and 4 bases from J, leaving 13 bases between. CDR3 length: 14 residues. DNA of the CDR3: TGCAGCGTTGAAGTCGCGGGGTCGAGCACTGAAGCTTTCTTT. Its protein is CSVEVAGSSTEAFF.

V and J are TRBV28 and TRBJ2-7; D is possibly TRBD1 (6 bases). The CDR3 contains 12 residues. Germline loops: CDR1 MDHEN, CDR2 SYDVKM. The CDR3 DNA reads TGTGCCAGCAGTCCATTACAGGGTCAACCTTCAGTC. It encodes CASSPLQGQPSV.

The rearrangement joins TRBV11-2 to TRBJ1-3, with D tentatively TRBD1 (5 bases). V dropped 4 bases and J dropped 3 bases, with 10 bases sitting between them. The CDR3 is 14 amino acids. Germline CDR1 reads SGHAT; CDR2 reads FQNNGV. CDR3 nucleotide sequence: TGTGCCAGCAGCTGGGGGGGGAGTGGAAACACCATATATTTT. Its translation: CASSWGGSGNTIYF.

V and J are TRBV28 and TRBJ2-6; D may be TRBD2 (6 bases). Trimming pared 7 bases from V and 0 bases from J, leaving 10 bases between. The CDR3 spans 15 residues. Germline-derived CDR1 and CDR2 are MDHEN and SYDVKM. The CDR3: CASTLGSSGANVLTF. The CDR3 nucleotides are TGTGCCAGCACCCTCGGGAGCTCTGGGGCCAACGTCCTGACTTTC.

CDR3 sequence (DNA): TGTGCCAGCAGCTCAGGGACAGGTAGCTCCTACAATGAGCAGTTCTTC. Its translation is CASSSGTGSSYNEQFF. V and J are TRBV7-9 and TRBJ2-1, with TRBD1 matching over 8 bases. Germline CDR1 is SEHNR and CDR2 is FQNEAQ (reference sequence). The CDR3 consists of 16 residues. With V trimmed by 4 bases and J by 0 bases, 5 bases remained unmatched.

This clone was recorded once. The rearrangement links TRBV28 to TRBJ1-1; 7 positions match TRBD1. The CDR3 contains 15 residues. CDR1 and CDR2 (germline): MDHEN, SYDVKM. V lost 5 bases, J lost 4 bases, and 10 bases stayed unmatched. The CDR3 here is CASSAPRGGGTEAFF. The CDR3 DNA reads as TGTGCCAGCAGTGCCCCCCGAGGGGGCGGCACTGAAGCTTTCTTT.

This clone was seen once. The rearrangement links TRBV6-1 to TRBJ1-2; weak D call: TRBD1 (5 bases). V was trimmed by 6 bases and J by 2 bases, leaving 13 bases between them. In germline, CDR1 is MNHNS, CDR2 SASEGT. The CDR3 covers 14 residues. The CDR3 spells CASRQQVTNYGYTF. The CDR3 coding sequence is TGTGCCAGCAGGCAACAGGTCACCAACTATGGCTACACCTTC.

There are many counts of this clone. The chain employs TRBV12-1 and TRBJ1-5; the table's TRBD1 call for D was not verified on the DNA. TRBV12-1 is a known pseudogene. The CDR3 covers 17 residues. In DNA form, the CDR3 reads TGTGCCAGCAGCCTGAACATGACAGGAAATAGCAATCAGCCCCAGCATTTT. It encodes CASSLNMTGNSNQPQHF.

V gene TRBV15 combines with J gene TRBJ1-5; 7 positions agree with TRBD1. The germline V gene has CDR1 LNHNV and CDR2 YYDKDF (reference sequence). J was trimmed by 6 bases and V by 1 base; bases with no gene match: 6. The CDR3 spans 15 residues. Here the CDR3 DNA reads TGTGCCACCAGCAGAGGGGACAGTCTACTTCAGCCCCAGCATTTT. It is translated as CATSRGDSLLQPQHF. Combining the CDR3 with reference TRBV15 and TRBJ1-5 gives the whole variable domain DAMVIQNPRYQVTQFGKPVTLSCSQTLNHNVMYWYQQKSSQAPKLLFHYYDKDFNNEADTPDNFQSRRPNTSFCFLDIRSPGLGDTAMYLCATSRGDSLLQPQHFGDGTRLSIL.

This chain uses TRBV19 with TRBJ1-6; D possibly corresponds to TRBD1 (5 bases). The CDR3 sequence is 13 residues long. V was cut by 3 bases and J by 13 bases, with 13 bases left in between. Per the germline V gene, CDR1 is LNHDA and CDR2 is SQIVND (reference sequence). The CDR3 is CASSIGGVAPLHF. CDR3 coding DNA: TGTGCCAGTAGTATTGGGGGGGTGGCTCCCCTCCACTTT.

The rearrangement joins TRBV7-9 to TRBJ1-5; maybe TRBD1 (5 bases). CDR3 length: 15 residues. Germline CDR1 is SEHNR and CDR2 is FQNEAQ (reference sequence). V dropped 5 bases and J dropped 6 bases, with 17 bases sitting between them. This CDR3 is CASSPQGGVGQPQHF. CDR3 DNA: TGTGCCAGCAGCCCGCAGGGCGGGGTTGGTCAGCCCCAGCATTTT.

This chain joins TRBV5-1 and TRBJ1-1; no reliable D call. Germline V gives CDR1 SGHRS, CDR2 YFSETQ. This CDR3 region has 14 residues. The ends were cut back, 4 bases at V and 3 bases at J, with 13 bases in the middle. CDR3 sequence (DNA): TGCGCCAGCAGCCCCGGAACTGAGGACACTGAAGCTTTCTTT. Translating gives CASSPGTEDTEAFF.

The chain employs TRBV28 and TRBJ2-5; D unresolved. The germline V gene encodes CDR1 MDHEN and CDR2 SYDVKM. The V end was cut by 3 bases, the J end by 3 bases, with 14 bases between. The CDR3 is made up of 15 amino acids. The CDR3 DNA is TGTGCCAGCAGTTTTTTCAGGCAGTGGAAAGAGACCCAGTACTTC. This translates into CASSFFRQWKETQYF.

In DNA form, the CDR3 reads TGTGCCAGCAGCGGGGTGGGACTAACCGGGACTACAGCCACCGGGGAGCTGTTTTTT. It is translated as CASSGVGLTGTTATGELFF. V gene TRBV9 combines with J gene TRBJ2-2, with 7 bases aligning to TRBD2. The CDR3 is 19 amino acids. Trimming took 3 bases from V and 4 from J; bases not matched to a gene: 18. Per the germline V gene, CDR1 is SGDLS and CDR2 is YYNGEE. The whole variable domain, filled in from reference TRBV9 and TRBJ2-2, reads DSGVTQTPKHLITATGQRVTLRCSPRSGDLSVYWYQQSLDQGLQFLIQYYNGEERAKGNILERFSAQQFPDLHSELNLSSLELGDSALYFCASSGVGLTGTTATGELFFGEGSRLTVL.

The rearrangement uses TRBV5-6 and TRBJ2-7, with 8 bases matching TRBD1. V trimming: 4 bases; J trimming: 6 bases; junction bases outside the gene matches: 9. The CDR3 contains 14 residues. Germline V gives CDR1 SGHDT, CDR2 YYEEEE. CDR3 loop: CASSLTGAISEQYF. Written as DNA, the CDR3 is TGTGCCAGCAGCCTGACAGGGGCGATTTCCGAGCAGTACTTC. Supplemented by reference TRBV5-6 and TRBJ2-7, the full variable domain reads DAGVTQSPTHLIKTRGQQVTLRCSPKSGHDTVSWYQQALGQGPQFIFQYYEEEERQRGNFPDRFSGHQFPNYSSELNVNALLLGDSALYLCASSLTGAISEQYFGPGTRLTVT.